This T cell receptor beta chain was retrieved from a study of cytomegalovirus exposure and HLA in healthy donors. Findings and limits, study-wide: The classifier reportedly diagnosed cytomegalovirus status with high specificity and sensitivity. Upon later analysis, TCR association rates were observed to vary by HLA locus, being highest for DRB1 and lowest for HLA-C.

As regards this clone: Its antigen is unidentified.

PCR was performed using 60 Vbeta and 13 Jbeta primers. The repertoire was sequenced with immunoSEQ multiplex PCR; TCRdb's copy has only in-frame clones and lacks some. The profile shows 150,000 to 200,000 clones, about four fifths of them singletons. This CDR3 region has 15 residues. Unmatched junction bases numbered 11, after V lost 9 bases and J lost 2 bases. Germline V lookup: CDR1 MDHEN, CDR2 SYDVKM. This rearrangement joins TRBV28 to TRBJ1-2, with 8 bases aligning to TRBD1. Sequenced material: PBMCs. The origin of this receptor is a man over 45 in good health and CMV-seropositive. Here the CDR3 DNA reads TGTGCCAGTACCTTAAACCGGGACAGGAACTATGGCTACACCTTC. Its protein product is CASTLNRDRNYGYTF.